These 20 T cell receptor beta chains share one sample of origin, sequenced in a study of blood T cell repertoires in COVID-19. Generated by immunoSEQ multiplex PCR, the TCRdb table keeps only in-frame clones and is missing some. The sample has 300,000 to 400,000 clones, 88% seen once. Sequenced: PBMCs or T cells enriched from blood (not recorded which). These TCRs come from a woman aged 18-29 years who had recovered from COVID-19.

The chain has TRBV29-1 and TRBJ1-4, with D possibly being TRBD1 (6 bases). Germline CDR1 is SQVTM and CDR2 is ANQGSEA. Trimming removed 4 bases from V and 7 bases from J, with 19 bases in between. The CDR3 is 15 amino acids. Here the CDR3 reads CSVGGHWGLGEKLFF. Written as DNA, the CDR3 is TGCAGCGTTGGGGGTCACTGGGGGCTTGGTGAAAAACTGTTTTTT. The full variable domain, completed using reference TRBV29-1 and TRBJ1-4, is SAVISQKPSRDICQRGTSLTIQCQVDSQVTMMFWYRQQPGQSLTLIATANQGSEATYESGFVIDKFPISRPNLTFSTLTVSNMSPEDSSIYLCSVGGHWGLGEKLFFGSGTQLSVL.

The J gene is TRBJ2-3, the V gene TRBV19, with 12 bases aligning to TRBD2. CDR3 length equals 14 residues. Germline loops: CDR1 LNHDA, CDR2 SQIVND (reference sequence). Trimming took 6 bases from V and 5 from J; bases not matched to a gene: 3. In DNA, the CDR3 is TGTGCCAGTAGCACTAGCGGGGGGTTAGATACGCAGTATTTT. Its translation is CASSTSGGLDTQYF. The whole variable domain, filled in from reference TRBV19 and TRBJ2-3, reads DGGITQSPKYLFRKEGQNVTLSCEQNLNHDAMYWYRQDPGQGLRLIYYSQIVNDFQKGDIAEGYSVSREKKESFPLTVTSAQKNPTAFYLCASSTSGGLDTQYFGPGTRLTVL.

The rearrangement uses TRBV11-3 and TRBJ2-5; 11 bases agree with TRBD2. The CDR3 runs 16 residues. Unmatched junction bases numbered 8, after V lost 4 bases and J lost 4 bases. Germline assignment: CDR1 SGHNT and CDR2 YENEEA. Here the CDR3 reads CASSSGLAGLSETQYF. For the CDR3, the DNA is TGTGCCAGCAGCTCCGGACTAGCGGGCCTCTCAGAGACCCAGTACTTC. Full variable domain (outside the CDR3, taken from reference TRBV11-3 and TRBJ2-5): EAGVVQSPRYKIIEKKQPVAFWCNPISGHNTLYWYLQNLGQGPELLIRYENEEAVDDSQLPKDRFSAERLKGVDSTLKIQPAELGDSAVYLCASSSGLAGLSETQYFGPGTRLLVL.

The V call is TRBV13, the J call TRBJ2-1, with 11 bases that match TRBD2. The V gene's germline CDR1 is PRHDT and CDR2 FYEKMQ (reference sequence). The CDR3 spans 16 residues. V lost 5 bases, J lost 4 bases, and 7 bases stayed unmatched. CDR3 loop: CASSPGSGGAYNEQFF. CDR3 DNA: TGTGCCAGCAGCCCGGGTAGCGGGGGGGCGTACAATGAGCAGTTCTTC. Filled out from reference TRBV13 and TRBJ2-1, the complete variable domain reads AAGVIQSPRHLIKEKRETATLKCYPIPRHDTVYWYQQGPGQDPQFLISFYEKMQSDKGSIPDRFSAQQFSDYHSELNMSSLELGDSALYFCASSPGSGGAYNEQFFGPGTRLTVL.

V is TRBV7-9 and J is TRBJ1-1; 7 bases fit TRBD1. The J segment lost 5 bases and the V segment lost 5 bases, leaving 11 bases of the junction unmatched. The germline V gene encodes CDR1 SEHNR and CDR2 FQNEAQ (reference sequence). CDR3 length: 15 amino acids. The CDR3 DNA reads TGTGCCAGCAGCCAACAGGGTTCAGGGGGGACTGAAGCTTTCTTT. Its translation is CASSQQGSGGTEAFF.

The rearrangement uses TRBV18 and TRBJ1-1, with TRBD1 matching over 10 bases. The CDR3 has 16 residues. Germline-derived CDR1 and CDR2 are KGHSH and LQKENI. V lost 3 bases to trimming and J lost 3 bases; unmatched junction nucleotides: 7. The CDR3 loop reads CASSPTGGKRDTEAFF. CDR3 bases: TGTGCCAGCTCACCGACAGGGGGCAAAAGGGACACTGAAGCTTTCTTT. The full variable domain, in which reference TRBV18 and TRBJ1-1 provide the parts outside the CDR3, is NAGVMQNPRHLVRRRGQEARLRCSPMKGHSHVYWYRQLPEEGLKFMVYLQKENIIDESGMPKERFSAEFPKEGPSILRIQQVVRGDSAAYFCASSPTGGKRDTEAFFGQGTRLTVV.

The chain carries TRBV7-2 and TRBJ2-5; D gene ambiguous. Germline V CDR1 and CDR2: SGHTA, FQGNSA. V gave up 4 bases and J gave up 5 bases, with 8 bases separating them. The CDR3 is made up of 12 amino acids. In DNA form, the CDR3 reads TGTGCCAGCAGCTACGCCGGGGAGACCCAGTACTTC. Translated, it gives CASSYAGETQYF.

The V and J genes are TRBV11-2 and TRBJ2-1; D is ambiguous. The CDR3 has 12 residues. The germline gives CDR1 SGHAT, CDR2 FQNNGV. Trimming cost V 1 base and J 9 bases, with 7 bases left between them. CDR3 sequence: CASSLVHFEQFF. The CDR3 DNA reads TGTGCCAGCAGCTTAGTACATTTTGAGCAGTTCTTC.

This chain connects TRBV20-1 to TRBJ1-2; D unclear. Trimming pared 3 bases from V and 6 bases from J, leaving 11 bases between. Per germline, CDR1 DFQATT and CDR2 SNEGSKA (reference sequence). The CDR3 spans 12 residues. The CDR3 DNA follows: TGCAGTGCTAGTCTCAGAAATAATGGCTACACCTTC. This gives the protein CSASLRNNGYTF.

Concerning this clone: Other DNA variants within this sample encode the same CDR3. The chain recombines TRBV6-5 with TRBJ1-5; 8 bases line up with TRBD1. The CDR3 sequence is 15 residues long. Germline lookup yields CDR1 MNHEY and CDR2 SVGAGI. V gave up 2 bases and J gave up 2 bases; unmatched junction bases: 2. CDR3 protein: CASSYGQGRNQPQHF. CDR3 nucleotides: TGTGCCAGCAGTTACGGACAGGGACGCAATCAGCCCCAGCATTTT.

The gene calls are TRBV4-1 and TRBJ2-3; D gene uncertain. This CDR3 contains 14 residues. Trimming pared 1 base from V and 2 bases from J, leaving 7 bases between. CDR1 is MGHRA and CDR2 is YSYEKL in the germline V gene. The CDR3 sequence is CASSQVSLTDTQYF. The CDR3 bases are TGCGCCAGCAGCCAAGTCAGTCTCACAGATACGCAGTATTTT.

This clone was observed a few times. The genes are TRBV9 and TRBJ1-2, with D perhaps TRBD1 (5 bases). The germline gives CDR1 SGDLS, CDR2 YYNGEE. The germline V and J ends were trimmed by 1 base and 4 bases, with 11 bases remaining between them. This CDR3 spans 14 amino acids. The CDR3 DNA is TGTGCCAGCAGCGTATCCAGGGCCCCCTATGGCTACACCTTC. It translates to CASSVSRAPYGYTF.

This clone was picked up one time. This rearrangement joins TRBV5-4 to TRBJ2-2; D gene ambiguous. The germline V gene encodes CDR1 SGHNT and CDR2 YYREEE (reference sequence). The V gene lost 4 bases and the J gene lost 1 base, with 14 bases spanning the gap. The CDR3 loop spans 16 amino acids. The CDR3 here is CASSLSPGLNTGELFF. CDR3 nucleotides: TGTGCCAGCAGCCTCTCGCCAGGATTGAACACCGGGGAGCTGTTTTTT.

The chain joins TRBV6-2 or TRBV6-3 to TRBJ2-5, with 7 bases matching TRBD2. The germline CDR1 and CDR2 sequences are MNHEY and SVGEGT. The CDR3 runs to 14 residues. The V and J ends lost 6 bases and 5 bases, in that order; junction bases with no gene match: 9. CDR3: CASSPGGSVETQYF. The CDR3 region has the DNA TGTGCCAGCAGCCCCGGGGGGTCGGTGGAGACCCAGTACTTC.

The chain has TRBV7-3 and TRBJ2-3; 8 bases are a match to TRBD2. Germline CDR1 SGHTA, CDR2 FQGTGA. This CDR3 region has 16 residues. The V segment lost 2 bases and the J segment 4 bases; nucleotides outside the gene matches: 8. The CDR3 spells CASSLLPGGAADTQYF. The CDR3 bases are TGTGCCAGCAGCTTACTTCCCGGGGGGGCGGCAGATACGCAGTATTTT.

Only one count was recorded for this clone. The V gene is TRBV7-9, the J gene TRBJ1-5, with TRBD1 matching 9 bases. With V trimmed by 4 bases and J by 6 bases, 7 bases remained unmatched. CDR1 is SEHNR, CDR2 FQNEAQ, per germline (reference sequence). The CDR3 consists of 15 residues. Written as DNA, the CDR3 is TGTGCCAGCAGCTCCGAGGGACAGGGTGGTCAGCCCCAGCATTTT. Encoded protein: CASSSEGQGGQPQHF.

This clone was seen just once. The V and J genes are TRBV6-5 and TRBJ1-2; D possibly corresponds to TRBD1 (6 bases). Trimming left V 6 bases short and J 4 bases short, with 12 bases between. The CDR3 has 13 residues. Germline loops: CDR1 MNHEY, CDR2 SVGAGI. Here the CDR3 DNA reads TGTGCCAGCAGCTCCGGGACACTCTATGGCTACACCTTC. The encoded protein is CASSSGTLYGYTF.

The V and J genes are TRBV4-1 and TRBJ1-6, with D perhaps TRBD1 (5 bases). This CDR3 is built from 17 residues. Germline values: CDR1 MGHRA, CDR2 YSYEKL. V lost 0 bases and J 7 bases, leaving 16 bases between the germline ends. CDR3 protein: CASSQESGGWKNSPLHF. The DNA for the CDR3 is TGCGCCAGCAGCCAAGAGAGCGGGGGTTGGAAAAATTCACCCCTCCACTTT.

This clone has just a few counts. The V call is TRBV28, the J call TRBJ1-2; D might be TRBD1 (5 bases). The germline gives CDR1 MDHEN, CDR2 SYDVKM. The V gene lost 6 bases and the J gene lost 4 bases, with 6 bases spanning the gap. CDR3 length: 11 amino acids. CDR3 nucleotides: TGTGCCAGCAGGGGGGGCTATGGCTACACCTTC. Translated, it gives CASRGGYGYTF.

This chain links TRBV7-9 with TRBJ1-3, with D perhaps TRBD1 (5 bases). V dropped 1 base and J dropped 9 bases, with 19 bases sitting between them. The CDR3 is made up of 16 amino acids. Germline-derived CDR1 and CDR2 are SEHNR and FQNEAQ (reference sequence). CDR3 sequence: CASSLVEEREGTTIYF. The CDR3 bases are TGTGCCAGCAGCTTAGTTGAAGAAAGGGAGGGGACCACCATATATTTT. Supplemented by reference TRBV7-9 and TRBJ1-3, the full variable domain reads DTGVSQNPRHKITKRGQNVTFRCDPISEHNRLYWYRQTLGQGPEFLTYFQNEAQLEKSRLLSDRFSAERPKGSFSTLEIQRTEQGDSAMYLCASSLVEEREGTTIYFGEGSWLTVV.